Following are 21 T cell receptor beta chains from one sample sequenced in a study of T cell clonality in common variable immunodeficiency. The table came from immunoSEQ multiplex PCR; TCRdb's copy has only in-frame clones and leaves some out. This sample has some 32,000 clones, each found more than once. The sample was peripheral blood mononuclear cells. Receptors were obtained from a person aged 18-70 years in good health.

This clone was detected ten times or more. The read terminates 3 residues ahead of where the CDR3 ends, so the germline J gene completes it. J is TRBJ2-5 and V is TRBV19, with 11 positions matching TRBD2. Germline CDR1 and CDR2: LNHDA and SQIVND (reference sequence). CDR3 length: 14 amino acids. V trimming: 3 bases; J trimming: 4 bases; junction bases outside the gene matches: 1. The CDR3 sequence is CASSISGRGETQYF. The CDR3 bases that were read are TGTGCCAGTAGTATTAGCGGGAGGGGAGAGACC. Variable domain in full (rest from reference TRBV19 and TRBJ2-5): DGGITQSPKYLFRKEGQNVTLSCEQNLNHDAMYWYRQDPGQGLRLIYYSQIVNDFQKGDIAEGYSVSREKKESFPLTVTSAQKNPTAFYLCASSISGRGETQYFGPGTRLLVL.

This clone has ten or more counts. The CDR3 end lies 3 residues beyond the end of the read and is filled in from the germline J gene. The chain carries TRBV5-1 and TRBJ2-3; 7 bases are shared with TRBD2. The trim removed 4 bases at V and 2 bases at J, leaving 7 bases unmatched. Germline loops: CDR1 SGHRS, CDR2 YFSETQ. This CDR3 contains 15 residues. CDR3 bases read: TGCGCCAGCAGCCTAGCGGTTAGAAACACAGATACG. It yields the protein CASSLAVRNTDT. The whole CDR3 sequence is CASSLAVRNTDTQYF.

The sample holds many counts of this clone. The observed sequence ends 3 residues before the CDR3 terminus, with the missing tail filled in from the germline J gene. This chain uses TRBV30 with TRBJ2-7; D remains unclear. The CDR3 covers 12 residues. Germline V gene lookup returns CDR1 GTSNPN and CDR2 SVGIG (reference sequence). V was pared by 4 bases and J by 3 bases, with 10 bases between. The CDR3 DNA, read in part, is TGTGCCTGGAAACCCCACTACTACGAG. Amino acids: CAWKPHYYE. The CDR3 as a whole reads CAWKPHYYEQYF.

Ten or more counts support this clone. The read ends 3 residues shy of where the CDR3 ends; the end is completed using the germline J gene. The chain recombines TRBV19 with TRBJ1-1; 7 nucleotides agree with TRBD1. Trimming cost V 3 bases and J 4 bases; bases outside gene matches: 2. The CDR3 sequence is 13 residues long. Germline assignment: CDR1 LNHDA and CDR2 SQIVND (reference sequence). The CDR3 is CASSMDRTTEAFF. CDR3 bases read: TGTGCCAGTAGTATGGACAGGACCACTGAA.

This clone has a count of ten or more. The CDR3 extends 3 residues past the end of the read, so its final part is completed from the germline J gene. The chain recombines TRBV5-1 with TRBJ2-5; no definite D call. With 7 bases removed from V and 5 bases from J, the gap between germline ends came to 18 bases. Germline lookup yields CDR1 SGHRS and CDR2 YFSETQ. This CDR3 contains 14 residues. CDR3 region: CASRLGGSEETQYF. The CDR3 bases that were read are TGCGCCAGCCGACTCGGTGGATCGGAGGAGACC. Filled out from reference TRBV5-1 and TRBJ2-5, the complete variable domain reads KAGVTQTPRYLIKTRGQQVTLSCSPISGHRSVSWYQQTPGQGLQFLFEYFSETQRNKGNFPGRFSGRQFSNSRSEMNVSTLELGDSALYLCASRLGGSEETQYFGPGTRLLVL.

This clone was picked up many times. The observed sequence ends 3 residues before the CDR3 terminus, with the missing tail filled in from the germline J gene. This rearrangement joins TRBV19 to TRBJ2-5, with 10 nucleotides matching TRBD2. The CDR3 length is 16 residues. Germline V gives CDR1 LNHDA, CDR2 SQIVND (reference sequence). The sequenced CDR3 bases are TGTGCCAGTAGTACCGGGGCCCTAGCGGGAGCTTTCACC. It encodes CASSTGALAGAFT. The full-length CDR3 reads as CASSTGALAGAFTQYF.

This clone has a handful of counts. An end of the junction does not agree with germline; a read error may underlie this. The read ends 3 residues early relative to the CDR3; the germline J gene fills the gap. In the same sample, other DNA sequences code for this CDR3. This sequence joins TRBV5-1 and TRBJ1-3; 9 nucleotides match TRBD1. Germline loops: CDR1 SGHRS, CDR2 YFSETQ. The CDR3 length is 14 residues. CDR3 residues: CASSKQGAGNTIYF. The part of the CDR3 DNA that was read is TGCGCCAGCAGCAAACAGGGGGCTGGAAACACA.

This clone was observed at least ten times. The read falls 3 residues short of the CDR3 end, and the missing part is taken from the germline J gene. The rearrangement joins TRBV30 to TRBJ2-3; 8 nucleotides line up with TRBD1. The CDR3 is 16 residues long. Germline trimming cut 3 bases from V and 3 bases from J; bases unmatched to any gene: 11. The germline gives CDR1 GTSNPN, CDR2 SVGIG (reference sequence). The CDR3 protein is CAWSYSGQGGTDTQYF. The part of the CDR3 DNA that was read is TGTGCCTGGAGCTATTCCGGACAGGGTGGGACAGATACG.

The table lists this clone with many counts. The read ends 3 residues before the CDR3 terminus; that terminus is restored from the germline J gene. The genes are TRBV7-6 and TRBJ1-5; 10 bases are a match to TRBD1. CDR3 length: 14 amino acids. V was clipped by 5 bases and J by 6 bases; unmatched bases: 4. From germline, CDR1 is SGHVS and CDR2 FNYEAQ. The sequenced CDR3 bases are TGTGCCAGCAGCCCGGGACAGGGGTTTCAGCCC. Encoded protein: CASSPGQGFQP. The CDR3 as a whole reads CASSPGQGFQPQHF.

This clone was observed many times. From the germline J gene comes the end of the CDR3, since the read stops 3 residues before it. The chain joins TRBV30 to TRBJ1-2, with 8 bases identical to TRBD1. The germline V gene has CDR1 GTSNPN and CDR2 SVGIG (reference sequence). The CDR3 covers 13 residues. CDR3 region: CAWGPTGDRGYTF. The part of the CDR3 DNA that was read is TGTGCCTGGGGACCGACAGGGGATCGGGGC.

This clone was recorded many times. The read gets to within 3 residues of the CDR3 end, and the germline J gene fills in the rest. The gene calls are TRBV5-1 and TRBJ1-1; D remains unclear. The germline V and J ends were trimmed by 3 bases and 0 bases, with 21 bases remaining between them. The CDR3 runs to 18 residues. From germline, CDR1 is SGHRS and CDR2 YFSETQ. The CDR3: CASSSQPLGQSMNTEAFF. Incomplete CDR3 DNA: TGCGCCAGCAGCTCACAACCTTTAGGGCAGTCCATGAACACTGAA.

This clone was seen ten or more times. The observed sequence ends 3 residues before the CDR3 terminus, with the missing tail filled in from the germline J gene. This chain links TRBV30 with TRBJ1-2, with unresolved D. V lost 3 bases and J lost 5, with 10 bases in between. The CDR3 covers 12 residues. The germline gives CDR1 GTSNPN, CDR2 SVGIG (reference sequence). The CDR3 loop reads CAWSSIGYGYTF. The sequenced part of the CDR3 DNA is TGTGCCTGGAGCAGTATTGGTTATGGC.

This clone came up many times. The read ends 3 residues early relative to the CDR3; the germline J gene fills the gap. The gene calls are TRBV20-1 and TRBJ1-5, with TRBD1 as a possible D gene (6 bases). Germline CDR1 reads DFQATT; CDR2 reads SNEGSKA (reference sequence). Trimming took off 4 bases at V and 5 bases at J, with 12 bases between the two ends. The CDR3 loop spans 13 amino acids. This chain's CDR3 is CSATGQPDQPQHF. Incomplete CDR3 DNA: TGCAGTGCTACCGGACAGCCAGATCAGCCC.

This clone was seen at least ten times. The read ends 3 residues shy of where the CDR3 ends; the end is completed using the germline J gene. The chain has TRBV12-3 or TRBV12-4 and TRBJ2-1; the match to TRBD2 covers 11 bases. The junction had 9 bases not matched to a gene; V was cut back by 6 bases and J by 5 bases. The CDR3 spans 16 residues. Partial CDR3 DNA: TGTGCCAGCAGCGCCGGGACTAGCGGCCTCAACAATGAG. Amino acids: CASSAGTSGLNNE. The entire CDR3 is CASSAGTSGLNNEQFF.

The sample holds a few counts of this clone. The read ends 3 residues shy of where the CDR3 ends; the end is completed using the germline J gene. The rearrangement uses TRBV19 and TRBJ2-3; 8 bases line up with TRBD1. This CDR3 has 14 amino acids. Germline V gives CDR1 LNHDA, CDR2 SQIVND (reference sequence). The sequenced CDR3 bases are TGTGCCAGTATTTCAGCGACAGGGGATCAGCCG. This gives the protein CASISATGDQP. The CDR3 as a whole reads CASISATGDQPQYF.

Many counts were recorded for this clone. The read terminates 3 residues ahead of where the CDR3 ends, so the germline J gene completes it. The chain couples TRBV20-1 to TRBJ2-2, with D uncertain. Germline values: CDR1 DFQATT, CDR2 SNEGSKA (reference sequence). The CDR3 contains 10 residues. The chain's CDR3 is CSASNEKLFF. CDR3 bases read: TGCAGTGCTTCTAATGAAAAG.

This clone has ten or more counts. The CDR3 is cut off 3 residues early in the read; its end comes from the germline J gene. The chain couples TRBV24-1 to TRBJ1-2, with 9 bases fitting TRBD1. Trimming cost V 11 bases and J 3 bases; bases outside gene matches: 6. The CDR3 is 13 residues long. The V gene's germline CDR1 is KGHDR and CDR2 SFDVKD. CDR3 sequence reads: CAIQDRGDYGYTF. The covered CDR3 bases are TGTGCCATTCAGGACAGGGGAGACTATGGC.

This clone was seen ten or more times. Here the CDR3 reads CASSLDTSVSSYNEQFF. CDR3 DNA (partial): TGTGCCAGCTCACTTGATACTAGCGTGAGCTCCTACAATGAG. The chain uses TRBV18 and TRBJ2-1; 7 bases are shared with TRBD2. The read finishes 3 residues shy of the CDR3 end, and the germline J gene is used to complete it. The CDR3 runs 17 residues. Germline V lookup: CDR1 KGHSH, CDR2 LQKENI. The junction had 9 bases not matched to a gene; V was cut back by 4 bases and J by 0 bases.

This clone was counted many times. Sequencing ends 3 residues short of the CDR3 end; the germline J gene provides the rest. J is TRBJ2-1 and V is TRBV19; the match to TRBD1 covers 7 bases. This CDR3 has 15 residues. The germline V gene has CDR1 LNHDA and CDR2 SQIVND (reference sequence). The V gene end was trimmed by 5 bases and the J gene end by 0 bases; junction bases not matched to a gene: 4. Partial CDR3 DNA: TGTGCCAGTAGTCCAGACAGGGACTCCTACAATGAG. Translation: CASSPDRDSYNE. The whole CDR3 sequence is CASSPDRDSYNEQFF.

As concerns this clone: The read gets to within 3 residues of the CDR3 end, and the germline J gene fills in the rest. This chain links TRBV11-3 with TRBJ2-7, with D tentatively TRBD1 or TRBD2 (5 bases each). The CDR3 has 13 amino acids. V gave up 5 bases and J gave up 4 bases, with 12 bases separating them. CDR1 SGHNT and CDR2 YENEEA come from the germline V gene. The chain's CDR3 is CASSQPGRYEQYF. CDR3 DNA, as far as it was read: TGTGCCAGCAGCCAACCAGGGAGATACGAG.

This clone was seen ten or more times. The read halts 3 residues ahead of the CDR3 end, with the missing end drawn from the germline J gene. V gene TRBV20-1 combines with J gene TRBJ2-1; D may be TRBD1 (6 bases). V was trimmed by 3 bases and J by 4 bases, leaving 16 bases between them. The germline V gene encodes CDR1 DFQATT and CDR2 SNEGSKA (reference sequence). The CDR3 contains 15 residues. Partial CDR3 DNA: TGCAGTGCTAGTACCAGCCAGGGGTTTTACAATGAG. It translates to CSASTSQGFYNE. From start to end, the CDR3 is CSASTSQGFYNEQFF.